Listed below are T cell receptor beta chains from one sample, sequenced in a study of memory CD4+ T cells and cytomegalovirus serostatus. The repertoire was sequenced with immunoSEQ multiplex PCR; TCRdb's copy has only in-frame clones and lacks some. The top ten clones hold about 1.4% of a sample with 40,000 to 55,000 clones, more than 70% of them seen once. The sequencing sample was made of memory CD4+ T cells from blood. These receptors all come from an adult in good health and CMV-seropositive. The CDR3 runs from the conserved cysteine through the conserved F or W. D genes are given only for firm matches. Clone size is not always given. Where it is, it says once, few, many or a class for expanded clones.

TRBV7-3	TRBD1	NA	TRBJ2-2	CASSEGQGSTGELFF	TGTGCCAGCAGCGAGGGACAGGGCAGCACCGGGGAGCTGTTTTTT
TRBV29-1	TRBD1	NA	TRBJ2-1	CSVRDRGIENNEQFF	TGCAGCGTCCGGGACAGGGGTATTGAAAACAATGAGCAGTTCTTC
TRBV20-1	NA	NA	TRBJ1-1	CSASRKGAFF	TGCAGTGCTAGTAGGAAAGGGGCTTTCTTT
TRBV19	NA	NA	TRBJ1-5	CASNDRSPGNQPQHF	TGTGCCAGTAATGACCGCAGTCCAGGCAATCAGCCCCAGCATTTT
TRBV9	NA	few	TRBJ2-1	CASSVALDHNEQFF	TGTGCCAGCAGCGTAGCCCTAGACCACAATGAGCAGTTCTTC
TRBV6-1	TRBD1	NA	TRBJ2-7	CASRQTGSIHEQYF	TGTGCCAGCAGACAGACAGGGTCGATCCACGAGCAGTACTTC
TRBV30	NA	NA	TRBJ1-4	CAWSRGHRGEKLFF	TGTGCCTGGAGTAGGGGACACCGAGGGGAAAAACTGTTTTTT
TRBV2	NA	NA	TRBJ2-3	CASSEVADRPTDTQYF	TGTGCCAGCAGTGAGGTAGCGGATAGACCCACAGATACGCAGTATTTT
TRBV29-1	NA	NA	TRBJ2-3	CSVGPTDTQYF	TGCAGCGTTGGTCCCACAGATACGCAGTATTTT
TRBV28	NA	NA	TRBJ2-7	CASSLGGGSHEQYF	TGTGCCAGCAGTTTAGGTGGGGGCTCCCACGAGCAGTACTTC
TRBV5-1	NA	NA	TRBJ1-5	CASSLDSGNQPQHF	TGCGCCAGCAGCTTGGATTCTGGCAATCAGCCCCAGCATTTT
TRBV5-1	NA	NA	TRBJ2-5	CASSLGLNQETQYF	TGCGCCAGCAGCTTGGGACTAAACCAAGAGACCCAGTACTTC
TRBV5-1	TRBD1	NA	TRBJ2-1	CASSLTGVNEQFF	TGCGCCAGCAGCTTGACAGGGGTGAATGAGCAGTTCTTC
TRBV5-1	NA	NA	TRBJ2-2	CASSRWADDFGELFF	TGCGCCAGCAGCCGGTGGGCAGACGATTTCGGGGAGCTGTTTTTT
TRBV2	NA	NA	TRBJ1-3	CASRAAYSGNTIYF	TGTGCCAGCAGAGCAGCTTACTCTGGAAACACCATATATTTT
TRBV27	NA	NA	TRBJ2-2	CASSPNRDTGELFF	TGTGCCAGCAGTCCGAACCGGGACACCGGGGAGCTGTTTTTT
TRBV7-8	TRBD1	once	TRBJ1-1	CASRPGQGGEAFF	TGTGCCAGCAGACCTGGACAGGGAGGTGAAGCTTTCTTT
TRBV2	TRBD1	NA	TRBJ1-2	CASSGGQGTYGYTF	TGTGCCAGCAGTGGGGGACAGGGAACCTATGGCTACACCTTC
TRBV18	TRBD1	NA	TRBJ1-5	CASSLGQNTNQPQHF	TGTGCCAGCTCGCTGGGACAGAACACGAATCAGCCCCAGCATTTT
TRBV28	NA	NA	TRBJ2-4	CASSSGQLAKNIQYF	TGTGCCAGCAGTTCGGGGCAACTAGCCAAAAACATTCAGTACTTC
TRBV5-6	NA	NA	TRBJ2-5	CASSLAGGGVNQYF	TGTGCCAGCAGCTTGGCTGGGGGTGGAGTGAACCAGTACTTC
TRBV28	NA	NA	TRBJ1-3	CASSSNHPGHLSTGNTIYF	TGTGCCAGCAGCTCCAATCACCCGGGACACCTATCCACTGGAAACACCATATATTTT
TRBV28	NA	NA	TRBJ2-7	CASSFASEQYF	TGTGCCAGCAGTTTCGCGAGCGAGCAGTACTTC
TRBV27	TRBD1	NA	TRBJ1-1	CASKGQGQVTEAFF	TGTGCCAGCAAAGGACAGGGACAGGTTACTGAAGCTTTCTTT
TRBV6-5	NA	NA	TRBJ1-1	CASSYDRVTEAFF	TGTGCCAGCAGTTACGATCGAGTCACTGAAGCTTTCTTT
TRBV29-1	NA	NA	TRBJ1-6	CSVEGRAGARYNSPLHF	TGCAGCGTTGAAGGTCGGGCAGGGGCTCGGTATAATTCACCCCTCCACTTT
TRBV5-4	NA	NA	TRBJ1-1	CASYRAGNTEAFF	TGTGCCAGCTACCGGGCAGGGAACACTGAAGCTTTCTTT
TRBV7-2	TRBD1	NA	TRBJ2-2	CASSFSGTGGSGELFF	TGTGCCAGCAGCTTTTCCGGGACAGGGGGGTCCGGGGAGCTGTTTTTT
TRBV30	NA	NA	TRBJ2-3	CAWSTGGWGDTQYF	TGTGCCTGGAGTACTGGGGGCTGGGGAGATACGCAGTATTTT
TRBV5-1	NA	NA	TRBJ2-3	CASSLEDTQYF	TGCGCCAGCAGCTTGGAGGATACGCAGTATTTT
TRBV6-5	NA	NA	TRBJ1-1	CASNRGRYTEAFF	TGTGCCAGCAACCGGGGGAGATACACTGAAGCTTTCTTT
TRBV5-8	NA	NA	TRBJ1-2	CASTPRGASGYTF	TGTGCCAGCACCCCCAGAGGCGCGAGCGGCTACACCTTC
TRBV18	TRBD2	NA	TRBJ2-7	CASSPPGRTSGIYEQYF	TGTGCCAGCTCACCCCCAGGGAGGACTAGCGGGATATACGAGCAGTACTTC
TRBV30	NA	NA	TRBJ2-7	CAWSVRAAGSTTEQYF	TGTGCCTGGAGTGTACGGGCAGCCGGGTCCACTACCGAGCAGTACTTC
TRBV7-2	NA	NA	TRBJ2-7	CASSANSYEQYF	TGTGCCAGCAGTGCCAACAGCTACGAGCAGTACTTC
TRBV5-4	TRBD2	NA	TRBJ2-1	CASSRRLAGVYNEQFF	TGTGCCAGCAGCCGCCGACTAGCGGGAGTTTACAATGAGCAGTTCTTC
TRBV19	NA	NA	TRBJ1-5	CASSGELQGNQPQHF	TGTGCCAGTAGCGGGGAGCTCCAGGGCAATCAGCCCCAGCATTTT
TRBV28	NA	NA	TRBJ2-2	CASSFLNTGELFF	TGTGCCAGCAGTTTCCTGAACACCGGGGAGCTGTTTTTT
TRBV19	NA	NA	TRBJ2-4	CASSSTGRAKNIQYF	TGTGCCAGTAGTTCGACAGGCCGGGCCAAAAACATTCAGTACTTC
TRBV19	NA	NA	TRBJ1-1	CASSSQGLRTEAFF	TGTGCCAGTAGTAGCCAGGGCTTGCGAACTGAAGCTTTCTTT
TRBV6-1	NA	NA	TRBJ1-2	CASSGRTYGYTF	TGTGCCAGCAGTGGGAGAACCTATGGCTACACCTTC
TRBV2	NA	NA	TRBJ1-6	CASLSRLGSPLHF	TGTGCCAGCCTTAGCCGACTTGGTTCACCCCTCCACTTT
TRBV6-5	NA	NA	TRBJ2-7	CASSDSGGGYEQYF	TGTGCCAGCAGCGATTCAGGGGGAGGATACGAGCAGTACTTC
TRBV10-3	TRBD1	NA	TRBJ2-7	CAIKVGQGHEQYF	TGTGCCATCAAGGTGGGACAGGGCCACGAGCAGTACTTC
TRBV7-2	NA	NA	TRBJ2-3	CASSSTLHEHTQYF	TGTGCCAGCAGCTCGACTCTGCATGAACATACGCAGTATTTT
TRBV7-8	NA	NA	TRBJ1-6	CASRLEGSLHNSPLHF	TGTGCCAGCAGACTCGAGGGGTCTCTCCATAATTCACCCCTCCACTTT
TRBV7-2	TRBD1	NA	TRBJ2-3	CASRPGTGIDTQYF	TGTGCCAGCAGGCCCGGGACAGGAATAGATACGCAGTATTTT
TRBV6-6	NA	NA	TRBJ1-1	CASREIPGSEAFF	TGTGCCAGCAGAGAAATTCCTGGGAGTGAAGCTTTCTTT
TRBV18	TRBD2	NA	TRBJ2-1	CASSPQSGTSGSNEQFF	TGTGCCAGCTCACCACAGTCCGGGACTAGCGGGTCGAATGAGCAGTTCTTC